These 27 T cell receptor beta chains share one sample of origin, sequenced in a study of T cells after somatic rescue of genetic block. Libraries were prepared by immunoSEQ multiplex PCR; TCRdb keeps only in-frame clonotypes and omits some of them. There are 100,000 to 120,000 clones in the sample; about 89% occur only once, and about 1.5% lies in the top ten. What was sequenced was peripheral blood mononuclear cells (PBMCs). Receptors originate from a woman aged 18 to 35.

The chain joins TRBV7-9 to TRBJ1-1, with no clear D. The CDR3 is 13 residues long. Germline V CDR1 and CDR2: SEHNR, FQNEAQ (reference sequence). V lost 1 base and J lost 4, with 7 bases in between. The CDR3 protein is CASSLDGSTEAFF. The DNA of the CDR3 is TGTGCCAGCAGCTTAGACGGGAGCACTGAAGCTTTCTTT.

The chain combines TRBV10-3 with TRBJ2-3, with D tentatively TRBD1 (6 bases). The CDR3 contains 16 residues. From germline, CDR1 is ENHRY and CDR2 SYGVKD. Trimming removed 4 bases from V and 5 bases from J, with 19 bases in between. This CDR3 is CAISANPDSDVDTQYF. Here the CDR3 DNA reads TGTGCCATCAGTGCGAATCCGGACAGTGATGTAGATACGCAGTATTTT.

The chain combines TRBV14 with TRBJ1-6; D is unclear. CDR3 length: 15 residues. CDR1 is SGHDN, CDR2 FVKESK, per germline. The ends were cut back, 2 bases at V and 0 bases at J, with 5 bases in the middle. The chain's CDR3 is CASSQFTSYNSPLHF. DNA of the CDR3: TGTGCCAGCAGCCAATTTACCTCCTATAATTCACCCCTCCACTTT.

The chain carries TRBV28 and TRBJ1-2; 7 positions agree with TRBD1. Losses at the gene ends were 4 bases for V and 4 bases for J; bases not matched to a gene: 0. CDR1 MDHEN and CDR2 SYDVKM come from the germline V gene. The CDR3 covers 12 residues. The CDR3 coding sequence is TGTGCCAGCAGTTGGGACAGCTATGGCTACACCTTC. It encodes CASSWDSYGYTF.

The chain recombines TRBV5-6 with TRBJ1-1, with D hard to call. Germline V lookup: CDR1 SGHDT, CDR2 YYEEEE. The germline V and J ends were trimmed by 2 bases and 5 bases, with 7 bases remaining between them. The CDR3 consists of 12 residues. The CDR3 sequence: CASSLGWTEAFF. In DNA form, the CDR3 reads TGTGCCAGCAGCTTAGGTTGGACTGAAGCTTTCTTT.

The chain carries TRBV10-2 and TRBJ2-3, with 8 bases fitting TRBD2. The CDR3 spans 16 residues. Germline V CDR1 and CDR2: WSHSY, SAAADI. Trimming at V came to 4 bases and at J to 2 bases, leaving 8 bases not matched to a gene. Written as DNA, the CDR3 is TGCGCCAGCAGTGGGGAGCGGGGGTCACACACAGATACGCAGTATTTT. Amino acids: CASSGERGSHTDTQYF.

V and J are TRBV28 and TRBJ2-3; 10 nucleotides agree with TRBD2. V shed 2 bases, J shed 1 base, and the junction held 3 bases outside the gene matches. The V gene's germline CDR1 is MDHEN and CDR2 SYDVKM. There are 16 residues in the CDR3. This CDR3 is CASSLGLAGGTDTQYF. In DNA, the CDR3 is TGTGCCAGCAGTTTAGGGCTAGCGGGGGGCACAGATACGCAGTATTTT.

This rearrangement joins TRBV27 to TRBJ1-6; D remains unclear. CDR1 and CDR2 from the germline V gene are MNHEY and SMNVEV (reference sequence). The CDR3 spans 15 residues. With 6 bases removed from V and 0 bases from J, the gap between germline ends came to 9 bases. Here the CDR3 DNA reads TGTGCCAGCAGCACTCGGAGCTCCTATAATTCACCCCTCCACTTT. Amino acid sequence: CASSTRSSYNSPLHF.

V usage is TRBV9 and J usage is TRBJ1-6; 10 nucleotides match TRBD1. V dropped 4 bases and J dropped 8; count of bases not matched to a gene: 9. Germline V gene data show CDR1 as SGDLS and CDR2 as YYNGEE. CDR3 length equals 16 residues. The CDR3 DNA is TGTGCCAGCAGCCGTAGGGGACAGGGGATTTATTCACCCCTCCACTTT. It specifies CASSRRGQGIYSPLHF.

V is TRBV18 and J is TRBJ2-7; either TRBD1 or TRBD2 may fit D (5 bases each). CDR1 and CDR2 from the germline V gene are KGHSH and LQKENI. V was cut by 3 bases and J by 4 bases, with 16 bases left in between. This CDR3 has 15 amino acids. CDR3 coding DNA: TGTGCCAGCTCACCGGCAGAGGGGACCCAATACGAGCAGTACTTC. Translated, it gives CASSPAEGTQYEQYF.

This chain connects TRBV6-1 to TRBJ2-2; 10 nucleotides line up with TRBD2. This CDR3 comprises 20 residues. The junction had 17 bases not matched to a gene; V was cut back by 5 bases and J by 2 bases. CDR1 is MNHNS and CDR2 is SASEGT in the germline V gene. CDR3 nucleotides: TGTGCCAGCAGTAAAGAAGGGGGGACTAGCGCCCGGATCAACACCGGGGAGCTGTTTTTT. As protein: CASSKEGGTSARINTGELFF.

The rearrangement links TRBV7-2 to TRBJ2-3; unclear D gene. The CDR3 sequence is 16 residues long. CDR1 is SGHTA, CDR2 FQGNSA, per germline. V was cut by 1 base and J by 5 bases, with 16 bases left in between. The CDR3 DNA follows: TGTGCCAGCAGCTTAGGGTTCAGGCCCCCTGAAGATACGCAGTATTTT. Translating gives CASSLGFRPPEDTQYF. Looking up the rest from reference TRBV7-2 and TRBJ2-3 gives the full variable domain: GAGVSQSPSNKVTEKGKDVELRCDPISGHTALYWYRQSLGQGLEFLIYFQGNSAPDKSGLPSDRFSAERTGGSVSTLTIQRTQQEDSAVYLCASSLGFRPPEDTQYFGPGTRLTVL.

CDR3: CASSLLTGLAGYTQYF. In DNA form, the CDR3 reads TGTGCCAGCAGCTTGCTCACGGGACTAGCGGGTTATACGCAGTATTTT. The V call is TRBV5-6, the J call TRBJ2-3; 12 nucleotides line up with TRBD2. The CDR3 sequence is 16 residues long. The V segment lost 1 base and the J segment 7 bases; nucleotides outside the gene matches: 7. Per germline, CDR1 SGHDT and CDR2 YYEEEE.

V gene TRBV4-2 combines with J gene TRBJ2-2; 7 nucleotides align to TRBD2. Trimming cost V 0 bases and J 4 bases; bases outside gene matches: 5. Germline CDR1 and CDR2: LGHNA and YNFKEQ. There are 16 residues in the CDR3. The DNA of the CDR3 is TGTGCCAGCAGCCAAGATCTGGGGGGGAGCACCGGGGAGCTGTTTTTT. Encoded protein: CASSQDLGGSTGELFF.

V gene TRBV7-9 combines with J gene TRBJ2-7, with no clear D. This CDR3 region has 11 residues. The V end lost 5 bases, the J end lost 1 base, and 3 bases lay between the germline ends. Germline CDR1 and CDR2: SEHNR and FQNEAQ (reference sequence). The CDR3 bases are TGTGCCAGCAGCGATTCCTACGAGCAGTACTTC. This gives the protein CASSDSYEQYF.

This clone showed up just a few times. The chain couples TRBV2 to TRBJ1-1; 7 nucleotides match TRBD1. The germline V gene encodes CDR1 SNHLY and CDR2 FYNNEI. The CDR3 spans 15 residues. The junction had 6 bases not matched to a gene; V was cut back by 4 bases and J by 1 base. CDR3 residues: CASSVKGARNTEAFF. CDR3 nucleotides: TGTGCCAGCAGTGTGAAGGGGGCGAGGAACACTGAAGCTTTCTTT.

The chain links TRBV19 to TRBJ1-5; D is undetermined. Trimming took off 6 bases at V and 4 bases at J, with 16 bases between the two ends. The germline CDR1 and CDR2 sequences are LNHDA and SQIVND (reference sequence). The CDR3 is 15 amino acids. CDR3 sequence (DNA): TGTGCCAGTAGGAGGGATAGTTCGGAGAATCAGCCCCAGCATTTT. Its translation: CASRRDSSENQPQHF. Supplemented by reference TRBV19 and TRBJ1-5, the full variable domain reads DGGITQSPKYLFRKEGQNVTLSCEQNLNHDAMYWYRQDPGQGLRLIYYSQIVNDFQKGDIAEGYSVSREKKESFPLTVTSAQKNPTAFYLCASRRDSSENQPQHFGDGTRLSIL.

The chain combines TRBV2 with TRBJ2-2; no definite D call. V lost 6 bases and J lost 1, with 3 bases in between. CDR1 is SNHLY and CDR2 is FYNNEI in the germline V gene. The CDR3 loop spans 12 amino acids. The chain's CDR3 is CASRGNTGELFF. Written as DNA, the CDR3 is TGTGCCAGCAGGGGGAACACCGGGGAGCTGTTTTTT.

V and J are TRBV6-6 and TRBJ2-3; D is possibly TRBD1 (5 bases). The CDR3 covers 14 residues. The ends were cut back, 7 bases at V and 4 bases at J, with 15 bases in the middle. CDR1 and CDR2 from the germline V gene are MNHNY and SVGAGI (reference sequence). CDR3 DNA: TGTGCCAGCAAGTTACAGGTGGACGCAGATACGCAGTATTTT. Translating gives CASKLQVDADTQYF.

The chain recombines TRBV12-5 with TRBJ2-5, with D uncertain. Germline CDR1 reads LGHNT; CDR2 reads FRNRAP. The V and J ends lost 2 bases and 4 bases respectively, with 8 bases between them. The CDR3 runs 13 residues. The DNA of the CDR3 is TGTGCTAGTGGTTTGACAAATCGAGAGACCCAGTACTTC. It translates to CASGLTNRETQYF. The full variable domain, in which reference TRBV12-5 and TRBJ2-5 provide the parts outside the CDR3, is DARVTQTPRHKVTEMGQEVTMRCQPILGHNTVFWYRQTMMQGLELLAYFRNRAPLDDSGMPKDRFSAEMPDATLATLKIQPSEPRDSAVYFCASGLTNRETQYFGPGTRLLVL.

The CDR3 reads CASSYSGGLETQYF. In DNA form, the CDR3 reads TGTGCCAGCAGTTACTCGGGGGGCCTGGAGACCCAGTACTTC. This sequence joins TRBV6-5 and TRBJ2-5; D assignment may be TRBD1 or TRBD2 (6 bases each). From germline, CDR1 is MNHEY and CDR2 SVGAGI. Trimming pared 0 bases from V and 5 bases from J, leaving 10 bases between. The CDR3 sequence is 14 residues long.

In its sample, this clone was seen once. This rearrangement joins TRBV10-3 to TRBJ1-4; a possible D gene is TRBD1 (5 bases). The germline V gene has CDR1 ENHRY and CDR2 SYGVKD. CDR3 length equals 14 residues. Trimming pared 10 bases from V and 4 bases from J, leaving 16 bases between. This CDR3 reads CATRALGFNEKLFF. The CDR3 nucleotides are TGTGCCACCAGGGCCTTGGGGTTTAATGAAAAACTGTTTTTT.

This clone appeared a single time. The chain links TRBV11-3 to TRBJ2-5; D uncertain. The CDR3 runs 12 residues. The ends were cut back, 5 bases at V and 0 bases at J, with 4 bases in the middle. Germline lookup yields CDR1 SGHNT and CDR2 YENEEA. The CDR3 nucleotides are TGTGCCAGCAGCATAAACCAAGAGACCCAGTACTTC. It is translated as CASSINQETQYF.

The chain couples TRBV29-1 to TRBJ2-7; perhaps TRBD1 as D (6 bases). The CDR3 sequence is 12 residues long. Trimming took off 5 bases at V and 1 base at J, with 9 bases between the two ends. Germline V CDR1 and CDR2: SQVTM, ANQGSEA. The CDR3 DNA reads TGCAGCGTTTTGGACAGTTCCTACGAGCAGTACTTC. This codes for CSVLDSSYEQYF.

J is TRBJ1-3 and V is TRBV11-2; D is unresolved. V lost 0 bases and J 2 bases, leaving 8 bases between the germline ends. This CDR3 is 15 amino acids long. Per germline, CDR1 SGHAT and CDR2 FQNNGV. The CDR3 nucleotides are TGTGCCAGCAGCTTAGATTTTGGGGCTGGAAACACCATATATTTT. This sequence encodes CASSLDFGAGNTIYF.

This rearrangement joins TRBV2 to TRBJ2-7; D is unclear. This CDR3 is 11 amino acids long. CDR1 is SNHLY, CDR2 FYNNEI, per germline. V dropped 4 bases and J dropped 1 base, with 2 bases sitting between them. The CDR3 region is CASSASYEQYF. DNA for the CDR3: TGTGCCAGCAGTGCTTCCTACGAGCAGTACTTC.

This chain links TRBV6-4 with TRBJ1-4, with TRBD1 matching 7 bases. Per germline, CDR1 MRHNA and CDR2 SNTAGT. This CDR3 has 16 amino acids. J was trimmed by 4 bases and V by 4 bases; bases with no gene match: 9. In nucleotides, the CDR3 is TGTGCCAGCAGTGTCCCCGGACAGGCCAGTAATGAAAAACTGTTTTTT. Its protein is CASSVPGQASNEKLFF.